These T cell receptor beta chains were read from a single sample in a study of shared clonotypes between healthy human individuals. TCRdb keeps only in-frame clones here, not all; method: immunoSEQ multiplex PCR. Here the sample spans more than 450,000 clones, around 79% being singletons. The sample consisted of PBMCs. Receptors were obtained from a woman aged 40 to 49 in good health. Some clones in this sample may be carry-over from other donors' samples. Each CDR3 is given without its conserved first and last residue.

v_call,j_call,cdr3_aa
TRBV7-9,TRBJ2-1,ASSLALAGAYNEQF
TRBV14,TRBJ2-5,ASSRNSGPQETQY
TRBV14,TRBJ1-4,ASSQRVGEKLF
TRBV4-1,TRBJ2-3,ASSQKGLVTDTQY
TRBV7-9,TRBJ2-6,ASSRGRGSSGANVLT
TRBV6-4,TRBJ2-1,ASSDLAGAGNEQF
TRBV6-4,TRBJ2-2,ASRGTSGRTDGELF
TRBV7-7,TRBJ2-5,ASSFRGGETQY
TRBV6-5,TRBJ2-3,ASSYGLAGSTDTQY
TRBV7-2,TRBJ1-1,ASSLVPQGAMNTEAF
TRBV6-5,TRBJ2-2,ASSPAGVGGELF
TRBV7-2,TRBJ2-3,ASSRGVPDTQY
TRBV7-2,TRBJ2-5,ASSAQTSAETQY
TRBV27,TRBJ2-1,ASSLGQYNEQF
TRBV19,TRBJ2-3,ASSRAPGLAGADTQY
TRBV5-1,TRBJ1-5,ASSLEVGSNQPQH
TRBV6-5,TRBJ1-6,ASSYSGAAGDSPLH
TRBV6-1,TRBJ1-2,ASIPPTRTGYGYT
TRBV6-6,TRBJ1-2,ASSYGRQILLYGYT